Below, 19 T cell receptor beta chains from the same sample are listed, as sequenced in a study of cytomegalovirus exposure and HLA in healthy donors. Data came from immunoSEQ multiplex PCR; TCRdb stores just in-frame clones and leaves some out. The data show 150,000 to 200,000 clones, 85% seen once. The sample comprised PBMCs. The receptors derive from a man aged 18 to 30 in good health and CMV-seropositive.

The CDR3 DNA sequence: TGCAGCGCCGGGACTCTTTTAGCCAAAAACATTCAGTACTTC. Protein product: CSAGTLLAKNIQYF. The V call is TRBV29-1, the J call TRBJ2-4, with D tentatively TRBD2 (6 bases). V lost 7 bases, J lost 0 bases, and 13 bases lay in between. CDR3 length: 14 residues. The germline CDR1 and CDR2 sequences are SQVTM and ANQGSEA.

This clone has a single count. The CDR3 DNA sequence: TGTGCCAGCAGCGTAGACGCACAACCCTACGAGCAGTACTTC. The encoded protein is CASSVDAQPYEQYF. The chain combines TRBV9 with TRBJ2-7, with D unresolved. Germline V gene sequence: CDR1 SGDLS, CDR2 YYNGEE. The V end was cut by 0 bases, the J end by 2 bases, with 9 bases between. This CDR3 spans 14 amino acids.

The chain links TRBV19 to TRBJ2-1; D remains ambiguous. CDR1 and CDR2 from the germline V gene are LNHDA and SQIVND (reference sequence). The CDR3 extends over 15 amino acids. The ends were cut back, 0 bases at V and 0 bases at J, with 6 bases in the middle. The CDR3 loop is CASSIDNPSYNEQFF. The CDR3 DNA reads as TGTGCCAGTAGTATAGATAATCCCTCCTACAATGAGCAGTTCTTC.

The CDR3 DNA follows: TGTGCCAGCAGTCAGCGGATCGGTCTAGCGGGGGGTTACGAGCAGTACTTC. Translation: CASSQRIGLAGGYEQYF. V and J are TRBV7-6 and TRBJ2-7; the match to TRBD2 covers 11 bases. Germline V gene lookup returns CDR1 SGHVS and CDR2 FNYEAQ. V gave up 6 bases and J gave up 4 bases; unmatched junction bases: 14. The CDR3 extends over 17 amino acids.

The rearrangement joins TRBV4-1 to TRBJ2-1, with 9 nucleotides matching TRBD1. Germline assignment: CDR1 MGHRA and CDR2 YSYEKL. The CDR3 loop spans 19 amino acids. V shed 0 bases and J 0 bases; nucleotides not matched to a gene: 9. CDR3 amino acids: CASSQDFRDREVSYNEQFF. As DNA, the CDR3 is TGCGCCAGCAGCCAAGATTTTAGGGACAGGGAGGTCTCCTACAATGAGCAGTTCTTC.

The rearrangement links TRBV4-1 to TRBJ2-2; TRBD1 is a possible D gene (5 bases). The CDR3 contains 15 residues. V was shortened by 0 bases and J by 5 bases, with 10 bases between the two germline ends. CDR1 MGHRA and CDR2 YSYEKL come from the germline V gene. The CDR3 sequence is CASSQEKGVTGELFF. In DNA, the CDR3 is TGCGCCAGCAGCCAAGAGAAAGGGGTTACCGGGGAGCTGTTTTTT.

Here the CDR3 DNA reads TGTGCCAGCAGCCAATTAGGGCGGGGGGCGGGCGATGAGCAGTTCTTC. The encoded protein is CASSQLGRGAGDEQFF. This chain links TRBV4-2 with TRBJ2-1; TRBD2 aligns across 8 bases. Trimming removed 2 bases from V and 8 bases from J; junction bases left unmatched: 11. The CDR3 contains 16 residues. Germline V gives CDR1 LGHNA, CDR2 YNFKEQ.

The rearrangement joins TRBV5-1 to TRBJ1-1, with TRBD1 identical over 9 bases. With V trimmed by 0 bases and J by 8 bases, 2 bases remained unmatched. Germline V lookup: CDR1 SGHRS, CDR2 YFSETQ. This CDR3 spans 13 amino acids. CDR3: CASSLETGGEAFF. CDR3 DNA sequence: TGCGCCAGCAGCTTGGAAACAGGGGGCGAAGCTTTCTTT.

The chain uses TRBV10-3 and TRBJ1-5, with D unclear. Trimming cost V 0 bases and J 0 bases, with 9 bases left between them. The length of the CDR3 is 16 residues. The germline CDR1 and CDR2 sequences are ENHRY and SYGVKD. CDR3: CAISESVLYSNQPQHF. CDR3 nucleotides: TGTGCCATCAGTGAGTCTGTACTGTATAGCAATCAGCCCCAGCATTTT.

This clone has just one count. The chain is built from TRBV19 and TRBJ2-1; 8 nucleotides match TRBD1. This CDR3 spans 14 amino acids. Germline values: CDR1 LNHDA, CDR2 SQIVND (reference sequence). V was pared by 4 bases and J by 3 bases, with 2 bases of the junction left unmatched. CDR3 amino acids: CASSTGGDYNEQFF. DNA for the CDR3: TGTGCCAGTAGTACAGGGGGCGACTACAATGAGCAGTTCTTC.

The rearrangement links TRBV4-1 to TRBJ1-1; D possibly corresponds to TRBD1 (5 bases). The CDR3 sequence is 14 residues long. Trimming pared 6 bases from V and 3 bases from J, leaving 14 bases between. Germline loops: CDR1 MGHRA, CDR2 YSYEKL. The DNA for the CDR3 is TGCGCCAGCAGGGGGGGTCTAGGAGACACTGAAGCTTTCTTT. It encodes CASRGGLGDTEAFF.

The rearrangement joins TRBV2 to TRBJ1-4, with D uncertain. With 2 bases removed from V and 11 bases from J, the gap between germline ends came to 9 bases. The CDR3 has 12 residues. Germline assignment: CDR1 SNHLY and CDR2 FYNNEI. CDR3 sequence (DNA): TGTGCCAGCAGTGAAAGGAGCGAGAAACTGTTTTTT. Amino acid sequence: CASSERSEKLFF. The full variable domain, in which reference TRBV2 and TRBJ1-4 provide the parts outside the CDR3, is EPEVTQTPSHQVTQMGQEVILRCVPISNHLYFYWYRQILGQKVEFLVSFYNNEISEKSEIFDDQFSVERPDGSNFTLKIRSTKLEDSAMYFCASSERSEKLFFGSGTQLSVL.

This chain joins TRBV2 and TRBJ2-1; tentative D call: TRBD1 (6 bases). This CDR3 is built from 15 residues. Trimming pared 4 bases from V and 8 bases from J, leaving 18 bases between. Germline assignment: CDR1 SNHLY and CDR2 FYNNEI. CDR3: CASSGWGPAADEQFF. The CDR3 DNA is TGTGCCAGCAGTGGGTGGGGGCCCGCGGCCGATGAGCAGTTCTTC.

V gene TRBV28 combines with J gene TRBJ1-2; D ambiguous. CDR1 MDHEN and CDR2 SYDVKM come from the germline V gene. Trimming took off 2 bases at V and 2 bases at J, with 12 bases between the two ends. The CDR3 sequence is 15 residues long. The CDR3 here is CASSLQAEGNYGYTF. DNA for the CDR3: TGTGCCAGCAGTTTACAGGCCGAAGGAAACTATGGCTACACCTTC.

This clone turned up a few times. This sequence joins TRBV30 and TRBJ2-7; the D gene is possibly TRBD1 (5 bases). V was pared by 3 bases and J by 10 bases, with 22 bases between. The CDR3 loop spans 14 amino acids. Germline V gene lookup returns CDR1 GTSNPN and CDR2 SVGIG (reference sequence). This CDR3 is CAWRAGTMGQRQYF. The CDR3 region has the DNA TGTGCCTGGAGGGCCGGTACTATGGGGCAGCGTCAGTACTTC. The variable domain in full, completed from reference TRBV30 and TRBJ2-7, reads SQTIHQWPATLVQPVGSPLSLECTVEGTSNPNLYWYRQAAGRGLQLLFYSVGIGQISSEVPQNLSASRPQDRQFILSSKKLLLSDSGFYLCAWRAGTMGQRQYFGPGTRLTVT.

This rearrangement joins TRBV7-8 to TRBJ2-3, with TRBD2 identical over 13 bases. The V segment lost 1 base and the J segment 6 bases; nucleotides outside the gene matches: 7. Per germline, CDR1 SGHVS and CDR2 FQNEAQ. The length of the CDR3 is 17 residues. The CDR3 sequence is CASSLGTSGSNMDTQYF. CDR3 DNA: TGTGCCAGCAGCTTAGGGACTAGCGGGAGCAATATGGATACGCAGTATTTT.

The genes are TRBV6-1 and TRBJ2-7; D is unresolved. The CDR3 extends over 11 amino acids. The germline V gene has CDR1 MNHNS and CDR2 SASEGT. Trimming removed 2 bases from V and 3 bases from J, with 2 bases in between. Here the CDR3 DNA reads TGTGCCAGCAGTGAACTCTACGAGCAGTACTTC. Translation: CASSELYEQYF.

The chain links TRBV7-6 to TRBJ2-1, with TRBD2 identical over 9 bases. V dropped 4 bases and J dropped 4; count of bases not matched to a gene: 5. Looked up from germline, CDR1 is SGHVS and CDR2 is FNYEAQ. The CDR3 is 15 amino acids. The CDR3 here is CASSSLAGFYNEQFF. DNA of the CDR3: TGTGCCAGCAGCTCCCTAGCGGGGTTTTACAATGAGCAGTTCTTC.

Here the CDR3 reads CASSLNLGLSSHKEQYF. Written as DNA, the CDR3 is TGCGCCAGCAGCTTAAACTTGGGCCTTTCATCTCATAAGGAGCAGTACTTC. The chain combines TRBV5-1 with TRBJ2-7, with D unclear. CDR3 length: 17 residues. Trimming stripped 2 bases from V and 7 bases from J, with 25 bases between. Per the germline V gene, CDR1 is SGHRS and CDR2 is YFSETQ. Full variable domain (outside the CDR3, taken from reference TRBV5-1 and TRBJ2-7): KAGVTQTPRYLIKTRGQQVTLSCSPISGHRSVSWYQQTPGQGLQFLFEYFSETQRNKGNFPGRFSGRQFSNSRSEMNVSTLELGDSALYLCASSLNLGLSSHKEQYFGPGTRLTVT.